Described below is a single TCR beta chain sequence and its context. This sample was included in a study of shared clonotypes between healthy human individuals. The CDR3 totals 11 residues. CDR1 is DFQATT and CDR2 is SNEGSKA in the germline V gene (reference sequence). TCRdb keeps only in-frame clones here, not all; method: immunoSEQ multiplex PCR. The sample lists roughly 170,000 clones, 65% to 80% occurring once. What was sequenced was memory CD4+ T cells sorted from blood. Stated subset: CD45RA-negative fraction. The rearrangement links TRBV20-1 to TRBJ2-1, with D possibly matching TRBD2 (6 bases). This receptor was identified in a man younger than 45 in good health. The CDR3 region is CTGTSYNEQFF. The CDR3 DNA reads TGCACCGGGACTTCTTACAATGAGCAGTTCTTC.